This T cell receptor (beta chain) originates from a study of blood T cells in healthy people across ages. The CDR3 extends over 16 amino acids. Trimming shortened V by 5 bases and J by 2 bases, and 18 bases separated the two germline ends. CDR1 and CDR2 (germline): SEHNR, FQNEAQ (reference sequence). Study findings and constraints: PBMCs were not sorted, which prevented a conclusive comparison of naive versus antigen-experienced cells. Whereas aged donors had fewer naive CD4+ cells, long-lived donors had more of them and higher diversity.

A word on this clonotype: The antigen remains undetermined.

PCR was performed a second time for roughly 7 to 12 cycles using a sample-barcoded 5' primer and a J-beta primer mix. TCRdb reprocessed the 5' RACE reads via MiXCR and lists one record per CDR3 protein. The sample contains 1.5 million to 2 million distinct CDR3 sequences, just under 50% of which appear only once. The TCR originated in a woman in her 40s in good health. The V and J genes are TRBV7-9 and TRBJ2-5; no firm D call. The specimen sequenced was blood. CDR3 amino acids: CASSLTLAPRQETQYF. CDR3 DNA: TGTGCCAGCAGCCTGACTCTGGCCCCTCGACAAGAGACCCAGTACTTC.